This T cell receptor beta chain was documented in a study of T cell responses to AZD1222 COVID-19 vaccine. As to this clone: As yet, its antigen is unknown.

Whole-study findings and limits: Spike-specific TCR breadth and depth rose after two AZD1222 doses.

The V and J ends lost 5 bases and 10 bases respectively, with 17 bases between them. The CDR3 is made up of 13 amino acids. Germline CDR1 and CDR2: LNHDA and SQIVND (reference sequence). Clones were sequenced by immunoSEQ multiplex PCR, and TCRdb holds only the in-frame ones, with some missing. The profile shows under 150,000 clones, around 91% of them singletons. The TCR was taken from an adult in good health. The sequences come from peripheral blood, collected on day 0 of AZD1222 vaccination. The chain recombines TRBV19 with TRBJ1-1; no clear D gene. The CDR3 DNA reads TGTGCCAGTAGTCCGGCGGGCGGTGGCACAGCTTTCTTT. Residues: CASSPAGGGTAFF.